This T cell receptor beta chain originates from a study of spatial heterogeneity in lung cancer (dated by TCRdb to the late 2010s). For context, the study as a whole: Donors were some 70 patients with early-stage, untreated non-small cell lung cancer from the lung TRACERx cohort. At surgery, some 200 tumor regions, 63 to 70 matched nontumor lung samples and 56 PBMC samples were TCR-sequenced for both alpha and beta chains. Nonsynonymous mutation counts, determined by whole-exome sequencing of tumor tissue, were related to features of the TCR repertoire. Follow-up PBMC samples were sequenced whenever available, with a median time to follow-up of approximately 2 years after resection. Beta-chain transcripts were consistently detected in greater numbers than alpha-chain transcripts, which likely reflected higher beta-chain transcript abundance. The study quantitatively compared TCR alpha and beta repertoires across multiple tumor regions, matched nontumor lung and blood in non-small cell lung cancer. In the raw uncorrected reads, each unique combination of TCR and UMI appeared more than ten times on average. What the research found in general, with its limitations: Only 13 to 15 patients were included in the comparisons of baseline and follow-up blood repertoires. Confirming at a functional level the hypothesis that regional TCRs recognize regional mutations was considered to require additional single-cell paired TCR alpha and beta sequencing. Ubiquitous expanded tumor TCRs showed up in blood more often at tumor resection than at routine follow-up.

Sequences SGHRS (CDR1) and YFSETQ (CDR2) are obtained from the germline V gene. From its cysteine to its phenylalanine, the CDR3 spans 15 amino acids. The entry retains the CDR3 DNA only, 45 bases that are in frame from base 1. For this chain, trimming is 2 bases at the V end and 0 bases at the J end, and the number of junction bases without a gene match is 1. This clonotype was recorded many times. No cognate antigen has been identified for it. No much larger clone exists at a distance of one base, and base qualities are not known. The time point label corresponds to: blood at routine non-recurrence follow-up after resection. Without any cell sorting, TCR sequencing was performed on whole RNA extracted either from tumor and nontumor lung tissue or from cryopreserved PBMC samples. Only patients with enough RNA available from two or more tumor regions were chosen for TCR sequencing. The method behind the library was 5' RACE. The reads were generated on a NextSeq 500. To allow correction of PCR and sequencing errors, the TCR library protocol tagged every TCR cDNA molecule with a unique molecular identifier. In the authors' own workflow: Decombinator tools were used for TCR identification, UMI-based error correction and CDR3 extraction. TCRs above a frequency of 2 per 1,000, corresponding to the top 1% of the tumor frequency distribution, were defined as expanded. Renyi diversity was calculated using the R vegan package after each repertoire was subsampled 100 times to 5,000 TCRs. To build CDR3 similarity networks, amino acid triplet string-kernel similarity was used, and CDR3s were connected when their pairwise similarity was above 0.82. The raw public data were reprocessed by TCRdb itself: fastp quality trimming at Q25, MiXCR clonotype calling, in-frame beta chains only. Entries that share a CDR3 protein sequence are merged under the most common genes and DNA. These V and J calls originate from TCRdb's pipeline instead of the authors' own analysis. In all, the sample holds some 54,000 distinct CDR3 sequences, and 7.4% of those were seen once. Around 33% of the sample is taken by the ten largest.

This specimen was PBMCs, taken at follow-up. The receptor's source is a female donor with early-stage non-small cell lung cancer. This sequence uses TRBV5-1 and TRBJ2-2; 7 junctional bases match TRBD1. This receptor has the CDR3 CASSFGTANTGELFF. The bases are TGCGCCAGCAGCTTCGGGACAGCGAACACCGGGGAGCTGTTTTTT.